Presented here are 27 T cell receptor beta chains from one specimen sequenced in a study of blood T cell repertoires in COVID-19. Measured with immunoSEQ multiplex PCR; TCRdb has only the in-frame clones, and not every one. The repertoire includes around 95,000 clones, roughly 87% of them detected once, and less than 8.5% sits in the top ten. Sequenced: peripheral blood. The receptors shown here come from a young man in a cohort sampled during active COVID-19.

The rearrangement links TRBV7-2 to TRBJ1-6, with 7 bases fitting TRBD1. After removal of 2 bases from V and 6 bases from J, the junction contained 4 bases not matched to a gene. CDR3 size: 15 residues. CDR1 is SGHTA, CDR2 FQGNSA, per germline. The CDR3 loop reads CASSLRQGGNSPLHF. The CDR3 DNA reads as TGTGCCAGCAGCTTACGACAGGGTGGTAATTCACCCCTCCACTTT. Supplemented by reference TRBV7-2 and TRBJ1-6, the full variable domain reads GAGVSQSPSNKVTEKGKDVELRCDPISGHTALYWYRQSLGQGLEFLIYFQGNSAPDKSGLPSDRFSAERTGGSVSTLTIQRTQQEDSAVYLCASSLRQGGNSPLHFGNGTRLTVT.

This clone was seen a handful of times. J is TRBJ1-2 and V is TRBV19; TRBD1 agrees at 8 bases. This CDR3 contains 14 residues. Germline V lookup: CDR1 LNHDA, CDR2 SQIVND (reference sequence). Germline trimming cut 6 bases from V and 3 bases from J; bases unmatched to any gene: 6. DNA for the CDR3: TGTGCCAGTAGGGAGACAGGGGTAGACTATGGCTACACCTTC. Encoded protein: CASRETGVDYGYTF.

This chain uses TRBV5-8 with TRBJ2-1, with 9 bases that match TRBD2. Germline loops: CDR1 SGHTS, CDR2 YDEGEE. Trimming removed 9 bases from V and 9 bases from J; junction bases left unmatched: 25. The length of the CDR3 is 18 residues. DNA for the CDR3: TGTGCCACTCCCTCCAGCTTGGTCTCGCGGGGGGGCAGGTCTGAGCAGTTCTTC. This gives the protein CATPSSLVSRGGRSEQFF. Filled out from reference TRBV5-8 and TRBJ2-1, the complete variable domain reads EAGVTQSPTHLIKTRGQQATLRCSPISGHTSVYWYQQALGLGLQFLLWYDEGEERNRGNFPPRFSGRQFPNYSSELNVNALELEDSALYLCATPSSLVSRGGRSEQFFGPGTRLTVL.

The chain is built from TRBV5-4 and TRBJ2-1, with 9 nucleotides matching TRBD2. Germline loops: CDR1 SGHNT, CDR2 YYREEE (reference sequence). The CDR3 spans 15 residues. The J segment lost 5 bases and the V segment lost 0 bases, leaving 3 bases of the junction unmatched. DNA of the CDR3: TGTGCCAGCAGCTTGGATAGCGGGGGACACAATGAGCAGTTCTTC. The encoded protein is CASSLDSGGHNEQFF.

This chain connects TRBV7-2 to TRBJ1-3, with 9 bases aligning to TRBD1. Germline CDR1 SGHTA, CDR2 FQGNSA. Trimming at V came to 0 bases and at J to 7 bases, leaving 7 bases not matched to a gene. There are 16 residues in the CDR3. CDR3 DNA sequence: TGTGCCAGCAGCTTAGCTGGGACAGGGAAGAGGAACACCATATATTTT. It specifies CASSLAGTGKRNTIYF.

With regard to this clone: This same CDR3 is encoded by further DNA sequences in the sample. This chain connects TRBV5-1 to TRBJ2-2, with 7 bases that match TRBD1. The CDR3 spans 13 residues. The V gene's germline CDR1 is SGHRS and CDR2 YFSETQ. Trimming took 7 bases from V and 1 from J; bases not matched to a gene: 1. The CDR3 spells CASRDRNTGELFF. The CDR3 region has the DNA TGCGCCAGCCGGGACAGGAACACCGGGGAGCTGTTTTTT.

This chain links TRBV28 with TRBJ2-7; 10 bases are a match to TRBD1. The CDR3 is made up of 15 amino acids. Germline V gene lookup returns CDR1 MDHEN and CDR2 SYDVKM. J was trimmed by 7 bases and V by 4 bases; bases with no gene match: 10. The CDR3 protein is CASSSPGQGKWEQYF. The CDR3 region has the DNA TGTGCCAGCAGTTCGCCGGGACAGGGGAAATGGGAGCAGTACTTC.

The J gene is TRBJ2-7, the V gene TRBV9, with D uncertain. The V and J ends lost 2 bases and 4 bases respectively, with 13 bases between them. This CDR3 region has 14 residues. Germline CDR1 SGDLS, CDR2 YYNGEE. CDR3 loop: CASSVGLNTYEQYF. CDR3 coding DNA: TGTGCCAGCAGCGTGGGCCTTAATACTTACGAGCAGTACTTC.

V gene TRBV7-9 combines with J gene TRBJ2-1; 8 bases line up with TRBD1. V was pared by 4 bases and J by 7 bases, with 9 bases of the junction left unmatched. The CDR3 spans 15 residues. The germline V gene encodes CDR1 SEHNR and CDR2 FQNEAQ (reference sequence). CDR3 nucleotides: TGTGCCAGCAGCTCCCGGACAGGGCATCGGAATGAGCAGTTCTTC. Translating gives CASSSRTGHRNEQFF.

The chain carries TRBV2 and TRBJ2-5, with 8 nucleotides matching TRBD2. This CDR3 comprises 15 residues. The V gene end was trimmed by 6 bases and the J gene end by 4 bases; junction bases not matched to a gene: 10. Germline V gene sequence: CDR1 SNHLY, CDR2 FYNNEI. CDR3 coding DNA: TGTGCCAGCAGGACCACCGGGGGGGATTTAGAGACCCAGTACTTC. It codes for CASRTTGGDLETQYF.

CDR3 loop: CASSPGQDNYGYTF. As DNA, the CDR3 is TGTGCCAGCTCCCCGGGACAGGATAACTATGGCTACACCTTC. This chain uses TRBV18 with TRBJ1-2, with 8 bases matching TRBD1. This CDR3 is 14 amino acids long. V shed 6 bases, J shed 1 base, and the junction held 4 bases outside the gene matches. Germline V gene data show CDR1 as KGHSH and CDR2 as LQKENI.

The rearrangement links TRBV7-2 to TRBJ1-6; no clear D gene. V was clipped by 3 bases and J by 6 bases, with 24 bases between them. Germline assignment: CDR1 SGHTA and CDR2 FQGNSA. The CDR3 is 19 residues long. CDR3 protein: CASSLTIGGERALNSPLHF. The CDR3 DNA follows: TGTGCCAGCAGCTTGACTATTGGCGGGGAAAGGGCCCTTAATTCACCCCTCCACTTT. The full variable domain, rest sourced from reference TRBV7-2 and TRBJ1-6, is GAGVSQSPSNKVTEKGKDVELRCDPISGHTALYWYRQSLGQGLEFLIYFQGNSAPDKSGLPSDRFSAERTGGSVSTLTIQRTQQEDSAVYLCASSLTIGGERALNSPLHFGNGTRLTVT.

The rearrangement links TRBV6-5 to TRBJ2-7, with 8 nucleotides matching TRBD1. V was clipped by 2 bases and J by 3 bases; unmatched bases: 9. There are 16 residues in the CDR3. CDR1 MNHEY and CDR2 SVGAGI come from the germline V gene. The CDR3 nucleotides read TGTGCCAGCAGTTACACCCGGACAGGGTCCCTCTACGAGCAGTACTTC. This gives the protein CASSYTRTGSLYEQYF.

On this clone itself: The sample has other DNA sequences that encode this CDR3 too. In DNA, the CDR3 is TGTGCCAGCAGTTACCGGGACAGAAGCTCCTACGAGCAGTACTTC. It translates to CASSYRDRSSYEQYF. The V call is TRBV6-5, the J call TRBJ2-7, with TRBD1 identical over 7 bases. The CDR3 runs 15 residues. From germline, CDR1 is MNHEY and CDR2 SVGAGI. Trimming took 2 bases from V and 0 from J; bases not matched to a gene: 4.

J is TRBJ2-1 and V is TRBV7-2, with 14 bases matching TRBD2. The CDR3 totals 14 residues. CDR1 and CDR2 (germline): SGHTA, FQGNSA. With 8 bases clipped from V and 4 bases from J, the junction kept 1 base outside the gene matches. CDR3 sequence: CASRTSGGYNEQFF. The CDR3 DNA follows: TGTGCCAGCCGGACTAGCGGGGGGTACAATGAGCAGTTCTTC.

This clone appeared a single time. DNA for the CDR3: TGTGCCAGCATCTCCACTACTGGGGCCAACGTCCTGACTTTC. Amino acids: CASISTTGANVLTF. The rearrangement uses TRBV5-8 and TRBJ2-6; the D is unclear. Per the germline V gene, CDR1 is SGHTS and CDR2 is YDEGEE. The CDR3 is 14 residues long. Trimming left V 6 bases short and J 2 bases short, with 9 bases between.

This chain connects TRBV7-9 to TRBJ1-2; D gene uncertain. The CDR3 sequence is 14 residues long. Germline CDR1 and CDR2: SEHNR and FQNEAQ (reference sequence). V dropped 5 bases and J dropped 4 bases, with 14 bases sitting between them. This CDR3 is CASSVSGGGYGYTF. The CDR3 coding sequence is TGTGCCAGCAGCGTCAGTGGAGGAGGCTATGGCTACACCTTC.

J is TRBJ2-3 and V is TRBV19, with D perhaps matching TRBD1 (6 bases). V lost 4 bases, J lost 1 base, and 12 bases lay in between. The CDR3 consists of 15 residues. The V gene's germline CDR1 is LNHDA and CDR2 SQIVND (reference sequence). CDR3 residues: CASSRQGIRTDTQYF. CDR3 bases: TGTGCCAGTAGTAGGCAGGGGATTCGCACAGATACGCAGTATTTT.

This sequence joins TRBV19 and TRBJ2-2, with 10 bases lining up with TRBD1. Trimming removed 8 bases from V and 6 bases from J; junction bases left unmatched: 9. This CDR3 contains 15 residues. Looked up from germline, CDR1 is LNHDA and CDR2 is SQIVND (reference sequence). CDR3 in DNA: TGTGCCAGTGACAAGGGACAGGGGTGGGCCGGGGAGCTGTTTTTT. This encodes CASDKGQGWAGELFF.

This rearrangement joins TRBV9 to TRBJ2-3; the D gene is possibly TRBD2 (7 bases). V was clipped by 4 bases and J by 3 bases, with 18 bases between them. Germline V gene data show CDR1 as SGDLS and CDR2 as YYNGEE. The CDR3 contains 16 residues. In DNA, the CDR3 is TGTGCCAGCAGCCCCGGGGAAAGGGGGGGTACAGATACGCAGTATTTT. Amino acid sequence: CASSPGERGGTDTQYF.

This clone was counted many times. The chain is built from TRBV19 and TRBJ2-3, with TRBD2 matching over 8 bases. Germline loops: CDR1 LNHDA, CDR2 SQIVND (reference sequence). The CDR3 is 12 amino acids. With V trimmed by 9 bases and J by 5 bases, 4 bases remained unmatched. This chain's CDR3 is CASIGRGDTQYF. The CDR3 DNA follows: TGTGCCAGCATCGGGAGGGGAGATACGCAGTATTTT.

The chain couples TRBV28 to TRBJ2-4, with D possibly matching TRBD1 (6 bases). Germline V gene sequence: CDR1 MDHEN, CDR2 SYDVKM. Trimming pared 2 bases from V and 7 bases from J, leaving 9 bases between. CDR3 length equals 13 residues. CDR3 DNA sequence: TGTGCCAGCAGTTTAGGGCAGGGGAACATTCAGTACTTC. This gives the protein CASSLGQGNIQYF. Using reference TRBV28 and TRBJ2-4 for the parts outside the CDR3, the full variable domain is DVKVTQSSRYLVKRTGEKVFLECVQDMDHENMFWYRQDPGLGLRLIYFSYDVKMKEKGDIPEGYSVSREKKERFSLILESASTNQTSMYLCASSLGQGNIQYFGAGTRLSVL.

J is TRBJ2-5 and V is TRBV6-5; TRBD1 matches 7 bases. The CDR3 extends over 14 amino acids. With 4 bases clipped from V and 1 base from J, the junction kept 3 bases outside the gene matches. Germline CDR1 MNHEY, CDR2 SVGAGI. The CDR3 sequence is CASSSTGTQETQYF. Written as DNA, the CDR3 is TGTGCCAGCAGTTCGACAGGGACCCAAGAGACCCAGTACTTC.

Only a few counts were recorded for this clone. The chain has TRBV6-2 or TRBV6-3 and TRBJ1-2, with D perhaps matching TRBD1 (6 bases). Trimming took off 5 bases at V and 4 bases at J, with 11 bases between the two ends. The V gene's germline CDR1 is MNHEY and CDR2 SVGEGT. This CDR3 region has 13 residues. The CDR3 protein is CASSDRDTYGYTF. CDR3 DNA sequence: TGTGCCAGCAGTGACCGGGACACCTATGGCTACACCTTC.

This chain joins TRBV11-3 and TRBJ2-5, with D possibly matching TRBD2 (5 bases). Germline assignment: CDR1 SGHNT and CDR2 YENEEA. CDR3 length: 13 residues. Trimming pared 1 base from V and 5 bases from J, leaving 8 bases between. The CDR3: CASSLAGSETQYF. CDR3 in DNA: TGTGCCAGCAGCTTAGCTGGGAGTGAGACCCAGTACTTC.

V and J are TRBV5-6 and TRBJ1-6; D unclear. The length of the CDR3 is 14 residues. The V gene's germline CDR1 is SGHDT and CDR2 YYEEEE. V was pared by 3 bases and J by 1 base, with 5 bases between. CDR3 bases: TGTGCCAGCAGCTCCAGTTCCTATAATTCACCCCTCCACTTT. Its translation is CASSSSSYNSPLHF.

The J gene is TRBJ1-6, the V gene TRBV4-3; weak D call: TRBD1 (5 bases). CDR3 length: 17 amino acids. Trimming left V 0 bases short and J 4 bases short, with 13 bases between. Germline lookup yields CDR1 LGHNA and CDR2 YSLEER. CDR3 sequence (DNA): TGCGCCAGCAGCCAAGAGGCCAGGGCCGAATATAATTCACCCCTCCACTTT. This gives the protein CASSQEARAEYNSPLHF.